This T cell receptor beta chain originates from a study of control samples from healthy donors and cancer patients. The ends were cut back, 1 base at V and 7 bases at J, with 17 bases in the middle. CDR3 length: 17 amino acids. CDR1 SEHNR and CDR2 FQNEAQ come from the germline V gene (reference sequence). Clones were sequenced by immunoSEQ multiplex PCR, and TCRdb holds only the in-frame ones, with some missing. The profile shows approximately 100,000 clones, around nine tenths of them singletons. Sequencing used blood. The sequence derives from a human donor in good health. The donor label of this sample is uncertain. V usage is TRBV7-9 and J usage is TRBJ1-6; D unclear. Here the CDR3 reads CASSLVVLGNANSPLHF. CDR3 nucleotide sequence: TGTGCCAGCAGCTTAGTTGTTTTGGGCAACGCCAATTCACCCCTCCACTTT.